Reported below is one T cell receptor (beta chain). The sample belongs to a study of CD8 T cells in Susac syndrome. The overall study: Blood was drawn from Susac syndrome patients while they were therapy-naive, on corticosteroids, or on intravenous immunoglobulin alone.

Blood CD8+ and CD4+ T cells underwent high-throughput TCR beta sequencing. Negative isolation yielded the CD8+ and CD4+ T cells, while FACS enriched the TEMRA cells. When the RNA was reverse transcribed, random hexamers were used with an input of about 0.5 to 1 ug. A single record per CDR3 protein comes from TCRdb applying MiXCR to the immunoSEQ multiplex PCR reads. The sample includes 65,000 to 100,000 distinct CDR3 sequences, 90% to 97% of them seen just once. The sample consisted of CD8+ T cells from PBMCs. The receptor was derived from a human donor with Susac syndrome.

CDR3 residues: CSVAPDGPSYEQYF. The CDR3, as DNA: TGCAGCGTTGCTCCCGACGGGCCCTCCTACGAGCAGTACTTC. The chain combines TRBV29-1 with TRBJ2-7; no clear D. CDR3 length: 14 residues. CDR1 and CDR2 from the germline V gene are SQVTM and ANQGSEA. Trimming cost V 4 bases and J 0 bases, with 13 bases left between them.